These 6 T cell receptor beta chains were all obtained from the same sample, sequenced in a study of cytomegalovirus exposure and HLA in healthy donors. PCR employed 60 Vbeta and 13 Jbeta primers. Measured with immunoSEQ multiplex PCR; TCRdb has only the in-frame clones, and not every one. Here the sample spans approximately 130,000 clones, approximately 87% being singletons. Source material: PBMCs. The receptors derive from a woman aged 25 to 39 in good health and CMV-seronegative.

This clone has only one observation. The rearrangement uses TRBV7-2 and TRBJ2-7; D perhaps matches TRBD2 (6 bases). The CDR3 is 14 amino acids. The germline V gene encodes CDR1 SGHTA and CDR2 FQGNSA. V lost 1 base and J 4 bases, leaving 11 bases between the germline ends. This chain's CDR3 is CASSLGAGNYEQYF. In nucleotides, the CDR3 is TGTGCCAGCAGCTTAGGGGCGGGGAATTACGAGCAGTACTTC.

This chain connects TRBV30 to TRBJ2-3, with D hard to call. The CDR3 runs to 10 residues. Germline-derived CDR1 and CDR2 are GTSNPN and SVGIG (reference sequence). V lost 7 bases to trimming and J lost 6 bases, with 8 bases between them. The CDR3 sequence is CASRTDTQYF. Here the CDR3 DNA reads TGTGCCTCCAGAACCGATACGCAGTATTTT.

The rearrangement links TRBV7-9 to TRBJ2-1, with 13 bases matching TRBD2. J was trimmed by 6 bases and V by 5 bases; bases with no gene match: 4. The CDR3 consists of 15 residues. CDR1 and CDR2 (germline): SEHNR, FQNEAQ (reference sequence). The chain's CDR3 is CASSVTSGRANEQFF. Written as DNA, the CDR3 is TGTGCCAGCAGCGTCACTAGCGGGAGGGCCAATGAGCAGTTCTTC.

This chain connects TRBV7-9 to TRBJ2-1; TRBD2 might be the D (5 bases). The CDR3 has 16 residues. Germline V gives CDR1 SEHNR, CDR2 FQNEAQ (reference sequence). V was cut by 3 bases and J by 7 bases, with 19 bases left in between. This chain's CDR3 is CASSFLFTRRVNEQFF. The CDR3, as DNA: TGTGCCAGCAGCTTTCTTTTCACCCGGCGGGTGAATGAGCAGTTCTTC.

The chain links TRBV5-1 to TRBJ1-1; the D gene is possibly TRBD1 (5 bases). The ends were cut back, 0 bases at V and 0 bases at J, with 9 bases in the middle. CDR3 length equals 15 residues. Looked up from germline, CDR1 is SGHRS and CDR2 is YFSETQ. CDR3 sequence: CASSLAQGMNTEAFF. The CDR3 nucleotides read TGCGCCAGCAGCTTGGCCCAGGGAATGAACACTGAAGCTTTCTTT.

V and J are TRBV10-3 and TRBJ2-2; 15 positions match TRBD2. Trimming cost V 10 bases and J 4 bases; bases outside gene matches: 7. This CDR3 has 16 amino acids. Germline loops: CDR1 ENHRY, CDR2 SYGVKD. The DNA for the CDR3 is TGTGCCACCCGGACTAGCGGGAGGGCCGGCACCGGGGAGCTGTTTTTT. Protein: CATRTSGRAGTGELFF.